This TCR beta chain was retrieved from a study of blood T cell repertoires in COVID-19. Study details: Samples taken during acute and convalescent COVID-19 were collected in the United States, Italy and Spain. In each case, the material was cDNA or gDNA derived from T cells, B-cell-depleted T cells, or PBMCs.

How the authors handled the data: Estimation of nucleated cell counts relied on the amplification of reference gene primers. Clones were read by immunoSEQ multiplex PCR, and TCRdb kept only the in-frame ones, dropping some. That table gives V, J and clone size, and the DNA gave D and trimming. This table holds just under 150,000 clones, about nine tenths found once. V dropped 3 bases and J dropped 2; count of bases not matched to a gene: 3. Germline CDR1 is LNHDA and CDR2 is SQIVND (reference sequence). This CDR3 region has 16 residues. V usage is TRBV19 and J usage is TRBJ2-3; 12 nucleotides align to TRBD2. This TCR was sampled from a man aged 45-65 years who had recovered from COVID-19. Sequenced sample: peripheral blood. CDR3 region: CASSIRLAGDTDTQYF. The CDR3 bases are TGTGCCAGTAGTATCAGACTAGCGGGGGACACAGATACGCAGTATTTT. Drawing the rest from reference TRBV19 and TRBJ2-3, the complete variable domain is DGGITQSPKYLFRKEGQNVTLSCEQNLNHDAMYWYRQDPGQGLRLIYYSQIVNDFQKGDIAEGYSVSREKKESFPLTVTSAQKNPTAFYLCASSIRLAGDTDTQYFGPGTRLTVL.